This T cell receptor beta chain appears in the sequencing data of a study of CD8 T cells in Susac syndrome. Random hexamers served to reverse transcribe about 0.5 to 1 ug RNA. The method of amplification for TCR beta CDR3 was immunoSEQ multiplex PCR, covering 54 Vbeta and 13 Jbeta. One entry per CDR3 protein, called by TCRdb with MiXCR from the immunoSEQ multiplex PCR reads. The table has hundreds of thousands of distinct CDR3 sequences, approximately 90% seen once. The ends were cut back, 9 bases at V and 4 bases at J, with 13 bases in the middle. CDR1 and CDR2 (germline): LNHDA, SQIVND (reference sequence). This CDR3 spans 12 amino acids. Study-wide results and limits: A relatively small number of individuals underwent TCR sequencing and HLA analysis.

In regard to this clonotype: Antigen unknown.

The specimen sequenced was CD8+ T cells from PBMCs. The chain carries TRBV19 and TRBJ2-7; D not certain. This TCR derives from a human donor with multiple sclerosis. CDR3 residues: CASRVGAYEQYF. CDR3 DNA: TGTGCCAGCCGAGTGGGTGCTTACGAGCAGTACTTC.